This passage covers 32 T cell receptor beta chains from one sample sequenced in a study of T-cell memory formation after mild COVID-19. Via MiXCR, TCRdb re-called the 5' RACE reads, giving one row per CDR3 protein. This sample carries 250,000 to 400,000 distinct CDR3 sequences, around an eighth of them seen once, and the ten largest clones take around 23%. Material: PBMCs or a T cell subset sorted from them (not recorded which). These receptors came from a man between 18 and 29 years old who had mild COVID-19 (a few samples of this study predate the infection). Cell type and time point are not known.

This clonotype was observed a handful of times. The genes are TRBV11-1 and TRBJ1-2, with 10 bases matching TRBD1. CDR1 and CDR2 from the germline V gene are SGHAT and FQDESV (reference sequence). The CDR3 covers 15 residues. J gave up 5 bases and V 4 bases, and 7 bases lay outside the gene matches. The CDR3 DNA reads as TGTGCCAGCAGCTCCGGGACAGGGGCCAGGTATGGCTACACCTTC. Protein: CASSSGTGARYGYTF.

This clonotype was seen more than once but under ten times. V gene TRBV18 combines with J gene TRBJ1-6, with 8 bases that match TRBD1. The CDR3 runs 16 residues. After removal of 2 bases from V and 7 bases from J, the junction contained 7 bases not matched to a gene. The germline CDR1 and CDR2 sequences are KGHSH and LQKENI. CDR3 coding DNA: TGTGCCAGCTCACCAGGAGCCCACAGGGGGAATTCACCCCTCCACTTT. Protein: CASSPGAHRGNSPLHF.

This clonotype was recorded a few times. This chain connects TRBV15 to TRBJ1-5, with D possibly TRBD1 on 5 matching bases. The germline V gene encodes CDR1 LNHNV and CDR2 YYDKDF (reference sequence). The CDR3 has 12 amino acids. V dropped 5 bases and J dropped 7 bases, with 9 bases sitting between them. The CDR3 sequence is CATSGGAQPQHF. As DNA, the CDR3 is TGTGCCACCAGCGGGGGTGCACAGCCCCAGCATTTT. The full variable domain, with the rest looked up from reference TRBV15 and TRBJ1-5, is DAMVIQNPRYQVTQFGKPVTLSCSQTLNHNVMYWYQQKSSQAPKLLFHYYDKDFNNEADTPDNFQSRRPNTSFCFLDIRSPGLGDTAMYLCATSGGAQPQHFGDGTRLSIL.

In its sample, this clonotype was seen a few times. The V gene is TRBV11-3, the J gene TRBJ2-1; weak D call: TRBD2 (7 bases). This CDR3 is 13 amino acids long. Germline CDR1 is SGHNT and CDR2 is YENEEA. The V end lost 3 bases, the J end lost 9 bases, and 12 bases lay between the germline ends. CDR3 nucleotides: TGTGCCAGCAGCTTGAACAGGGAGGGTGAGCAGTTCTTC. This sequence encodes CASSLNREGEQFF.

This sequence joins TRBV10-3 and TRBJ2-3, with TRBD1 identical over 9 bases. Germline V gene sequence: CDR1 ENHRY, CDR2 SYGVKD. The CDR3 runs to 16 residues. V gave up 6 bases and J gave up 2 bases; unmatched junction bases: 9. Here the CDR3 reads CAISTTGGRVTDTQYF. Here the CDR3 DNA reads TGTGCCATCAGCACGACAGGGGGGCGAGTCACAGATACGCAGTATTTT.

This clonotype was detected a few times. This chain uses TRBV5-6 with TRBJ2-3; D is possibly TRBD2 (5 bases). Trimming removed 7 bases at V and 2 bases at J, with 11 bases between. The CDR3 is 13 residues long. CDR1 SGHDT and CDR2 YYEEEE come from the germline V gene. The CDR3, as DNA: TGTGCCAGCCTAGCTCACCTCACAGATACGCAGTATTTT. The encoded protein is CASLAHLTDTQYF. The full variable domain, in which reference TRBV5-6 and TRBJ2-3 provide the parts outside the CDR3, is DAGVTQSPTHLIKTRGQQVTLRCSPKSGHDTVSWYQQALGQGPQFIFQYYEEEERQRGNFPDRFSGHQFPNYSSELNVNALLLGDSALYLCASLAHLTDTQYFGPGTRLTVL.

This chain links TRBV6-2 or TRBV6-3 with TRBJ2-3; D unclear. Germline values: CDR1 MNHEY, CDR2 SVGEGT. Trimming took off 7 bases at V and 2 bases at J, with 7 bases between the two ends. The CDR3 is made up of 12 amino acids. CDR3 region: CASKGSTDTQYF. The CDR3 DNA is TGTGCCAGCAAGGGATCCACAGATACGCAGTATTTT.

The rearrangement links TRBV20-1 to TRBJ2-2; 9 bases map to TRBD2. The CDR3 covers 14 residues. Trimming removed 2 bases from V and 6 bases from J; junction bases left unmatched: 4. Germline assignment: CDR1 DFQATT and CDR2 SNEGSKA (reference sequence). The CDR3 nucleotides are TGCAGTGCTAGACTAGCGGGGATTGCCGGGGAGCTGTTTTTT. Its translation: CSARLAGIAGELFF.

This clonotype appeared a few times. V and J are TRBV6-2 or TRBV6-3 and TRBJ1-6, with 7 bases lining up with TRBD1. Germline V CDR1 and CDR2: MNHEY, SVGEGT. This CDR3 has 14 residues. The V segment lost 5 bases and the J segment 11 bases; nucleotides outside the gene matches: 9. The CDR3 region has the DNA TGTGCCAGCAGTCCAGACAGGGAAATCGCACCCCTCCACTTT. It codes for CASSPDREIAPLHF.

V usage is TRBV7-4 and J usage is TRBJ1-5; no definite D call. There are 15 residues in the CDR3. V was shortened by 1 base and J by 3 bases, with 10 bases between the two germline ends. CDR1 and CDR2 (germline): SGHVT, SQSDAQ. DNA of the CDR3: TGTGCCAGCAGCTTAGGAAGGAGGTTCAATCAGCCCCAGCATTTT. The encoded protein is CASSLGRRFNQPQHF.

The chain joins TRBV6-1 to TRBJ2-1, with TRBD2 identical over 13 bases. The CDR3 contains 16 residues. CDR1 MNHNS and CDR2 SASEGT come from the germline V gene. J gave up 2 bases and V 6 bases, and 4 bases lay outside the gene matches. CDR3 bases: TGTGCCAGCAGGGGACTAGCGGGGTTCGCCTACAATGAGCAGTTCTTC. This sequence encodes CASRGLAGFAYNEQFF.

This clonotype has just a few counts. The V call is TRBV6-2 or TRBV6-3, the J call TRBJ1-5; 7 bases fit TRBD1. CDR1 and CDR2 (germline): MNHEY, SVGEGT. V lost 1 base to trimming and J lost 3 bases; unmatched junction nucleotides: 6. The CDR3 consists of 16 residues. CDR3 sequence: CASSYYRQGPNQPQHF. The DNA of the CDR3 is TGTGCCAGCAGTTACTATCGACAGGGCCCCAATCAGCCCCAGCATTTT.

The chain links TRBV27 to TRBJ2-7; TRBD2 might be the D (6 bases). This CDR3 region has 16 residues. With 5 bases removed from V and 4 bases from J, the gap between germline ends came to 21 bases. Germline V gives CDR1 MNHEY, CDR2 SMNVEV (reference sequence). CDR3 residues: CASSPLGLALEYEQYF. Written as DNA, the CDR3 is TGTGCCAGCAGTCCCCTTGGGCTAGCGCTGGAATACGAGCAGTACTTC.

This clonotype has more than one count but fewer than ten. CDR3 sequence reads: CASSRAPTSGEETQYF. CDR3 sequence (DNA): TGTGCCAGCAGTAGAGCCCCGACTAGCGGGGAAGAGACCCAGTACTTC. V and J are TRBV12-3 or TRBV12-4 and TRBJ2-5; 11 bases are shared with TRBD2. The CDR3 length is 16 residues. V shed 5 bases, J shed 3 bases, and the junction held 8 bases outside the gene matches.

This clonotype was counted a few times. The genes are TRBV7-9 and TRBJ2-5; D gene unclear. CDR1 and CDR2 (germline): SEHNR, FQNEAQ (reference sequence). The CDR3 runs 11 residues. V was clipped by 7 bases and J by 5 bases, with 8 bases between them. CDR3 region: CASNVGETQYF. Here the CDR3 DNA reads TGTGCCAGCAATGTAGGGGAGACCCAGTACTTC.

This chain connects TRBV5-1 to TRBJ1-6; tentatively, D is TRBD1 (5 bases). The CDR3 runs 18 residues. CDR1 and CDR2 from the germline V gene are SGHRS and YFSETQ. V lost 0 bases and J 10 bases, leaving 23 bases between the germline ends. The CDR3 coding sequence is TGCGCCAGCAGCTTGGCCTGGGGCGGGCGCGACACGGGATCACCCCTCCACTTT. Translating it yields CASSLAWGGRDTGSPLHF.

This sequence joins TRBV19 and TRBJ2-6, with TRBD1 identical over 8 bases. The J segment lost 0 bases and the V segment lost 5 bases, leaving 6 bases of the junction unmatched. Germline V gene sequence: CDR1 LNHDA, CDR2 SQIVND (reference sequence). The CDR3 covers 17 residues. CDR3 region: CASSPPGQDSGANVLTF. CDR3 nucleotide sequence: TGTGCCAGTAGTCCCCCGGGACAGGACTCTGGGGCCAACGTCCTGACTTTC.

This chain uses TRBV20-1 with TRBJ2-7; D may correspond to TRBD1 or TRBD2 (5 bases each). Trimming took 5 bases from V and 5 from J, leaving 25 bases between them. The CDR3 runs to 16 residues. The V gene's germline CDR1 is DFQATT and CDR2 SNEGSKA (reference sequence). The CDR3 protein is CSALSLRDQATHEQYF. In DNA, the CDR3 is TGCAGTGCTTTATCACTCCGGGACCAAGCGACCCACGAGCAGTACTTC.

This rearrangement joins TRBV18 to TRBJ1-4; maybe TRBD1 (6 bases). CDR1 and CDR2 (germline): KGHSH, LQKENI. The CDR3 sequence is 15 residues long. With 2 bases removed from V and 4 bases from J, the gap between germline ends came to 11 bases. The CDR3 bases are TGTGCCAGCTCACCAAGCGCGGACAGTAATGAAAAACTGTTTTTT. Its protein product is CASSPSADSNEKLFF.

In DNA, the CDR3 is TGTGCCAGCAGGTCGGGGCCGTCAACGGTTGGCTACACCTTC. Amino acids: CASRSGPSTVGYTF. The V gene is TRBV7-2, the J gene TRBJ1-2, with a tentative D call TRBD1 (5 bases). Germline assignment: CDR1 SGHTA and CDR2 FQGNSA. The CDR3 has 14 residues. The V end lost 6 bases, the J end lost 7 bases, and 18 bases lay between the germline ends.

This clonotype was counted between two and nine times. The chain uses TRBV6-1 and TRBJ2-3; D ambiguous. Germline V gene lookup returns CDR1 MNHNS and CDR2 SASEGT. This CDR3 region has 13 residues. Between the trimmed V and J ends, which lost 8 bases and 4 bases, there was a span of 13 bases. The CDR3 DNA reads as TGTGCCAGCTATGCTGGCCTCGCAGATACGCAGTATTTT. It encodes CASYAGLADTQYF.

This clonotype was recorded at least ten times. V and J are TRBV4-3 and TRBJ2-5; 13 nucleotides line up with TRBD2. Trimming at V came to 2 bases and at J to 5 bases, leaving 2 bases not matched to a gene. CDR3 length: 15 residues. Germline values: CDR1 LGHNA, CDR2 YSLEER. CDR3 nucleotides: TGCGCCAGCAGCCAAACTAGCGGGGGGGCCGAGACCCAGTACTTC. It codes for CASSQTSGGAETQYF.

There are a few counts of this clonotype. This rearrangement joins TRBV4-3 to TRBJ2-1; perhaps TRBD2 as D (6 bases). V shed 4 bases and J shed 9 bases, with 22 bases lying between them. Germline V CDR1 and CDR2: LGHNA, YSLEER. This CDR3 region has 16 residues. In DNA, the CDR3 is TGCGCCAGCAGCCGGCAGCCGGGACTCACCGCAGGTGAGCAGTTCTTC. Protein: CASSRQPGLTAGEQFF.

This clonotype came up a few times. The V call is TRBV5-1, the J call TRBJ2-1; D remains ambiguous. The CDR3 sequence is 17 residues long. Germline V gene sequence: CDR1 SGHRS, CDR2 YFSETQ. V was clipped by 0 bases and J by 2 bases, with 15 bases between them. CDR3 region: CASSLGSEGRAYNEQFF. The CDR3 region has the DNA TGCGCCAGCAGCTTGGGATCTGAAGGAAGAGCCTACAATGAGCAGTTCTTC.

This clonotype was found a few times. This chain uses TRBV5-6 with TRBJ1-4; D remains ambiguous. Trimming took 3 bases from V and 12 from J, leaving 15 bases between them. Germline-derived CDR1 and CDR2 are SGHDT and YYEEEE. The length of the CDR3 is 13 residues. In DNA form, the CDR3 reads TGTGCCAGCAGCTCCAGACCCAAAACGGAACTGTTTTTT. Amino acids: CASSSRPKTELFF. Complete variable domain (other parts from reference TRBV5-6 and TRBJ1-4): DAGVTQSPTHLIKTRGQQVTLRCSPKSGHDTVSWYQQALGQGPQFIFQYYEEEERQRGNFPDRFSGHQFPNYSSELNVNALLLGDSALYLCASSSRPKTELFFGSGTQLSVL.

The gene calls are TRBV6-5 and TRBJ2-5, with 9 nucleotides matching TRBD2. Germline V lookup: CDR1 MNHEY, CDR2 SVGAGI. The V gene end was trimmed by 4 bases and the J gene end by 3 bases; junction bases not matched to a gene: 6. This CDR3 has 15 residues. The CDR3 DNA sequence: TGTGCCAGCAGTTCCGCCGCGGGGGGGGAAGAGACCCAGTACTTC. Its protein product is CASSSAAGGEETQYF.

This clonotype was seen many times. V gene TRBV5-1 combines with J gene TRBJ2-3; TRBD1 is a possible D gene (6 bases). Germline-derived CDR1 and CDR2 are SGHRS and YFSETQ. The CDR3 consists of 16 residues. The V gene lost 3 bases and the J gene lost 0 bases, with 14 bases spanning the gap. The CDR3, as DNA: TGCGCCAGCAGCTCCCGCAGGGGCGCTAGCACAGATACGCAGTATTTT. It encodes CASSSRRGASTDTQYF.

This rearrangement joins TRBV9 to TRBJ1-6; a possible D gene is TRBD1 (5 bases). Germline V gene lookup returns CDR1 SGDLS and CDR2 YYNGEE. The V and J ends lost 2 bases and 9 bases respectively, with 15 bases between them. The CDR3 consists of 15 residues. The chain's CDR3 is CASSVGATHGSPLHF. CDR3 nucleotides: TGTGCCAGCAGCGTTGGGGCCACCCATGGTTCACCCCTCCACTTT.

The CDR3 sequence is CASTSDYGYTF. The CDR3 DNA reads TGTGCCAGCACCTCGGACTATGGCTACACCTTC. This chain links TRBV7-9 with TRBJ1-2, with D hard to call. The CDR3 totals 11 residues. Germline V gene data show CDR1 as SEHNR and CDR2 as FQNEAQ (reference sequence). The germline V and J ends were trimmed by 7 bases and 3 bases, with 6 bases remaining between them.

A word on this clonotype: A read error may account for a junction end that differs from germline. The chain combines TRBV12-3 or TRBV12-4 with TRBJ1-5; D unclear. This CDR3 is 14 amino acids long. DNA of the CDR3: TGTTCCAGCAGTTTGGCGGCGGGAGGGCAGCCCCAGCATTTT. Encoded protein: CSSSLAAGGQPQHF.

The sample holds a few counts of this clonotype. The chain has TRBV27 and TRBJ2-1; D call uncertain. Germline values: CDR1 MNHEY, CDR2 SMNVEV (reference sequence). V was shortened by 6 bases and J by 6 bases, with 12 bases between the two germline ends. This CDR3 comprises 13 residues. The DNA for the CDR3 is TGTGCCAGCAGGAGCAGGCACAGCAATGAGCAGTTCTTC. Translated: CASRSRHSNEQFF.

This clonotype occurred once. V is TRBV7-2 and J is TRBJ1-2; D perhaps matches TRBD1 (6 bases). The V gene's germline CDR1 is SGHTA and CDR2 FQGNSA. Between the trimmed V and J ends, which lost 5 bases and 8 bases, there was a span of 18 bases. The CDR3 has 14 amino acids. CDR3 amino acids: CASSTRTVFNGYTF. The DNA for the CDR3 is TGTGCCAGCAGCACCCGGACAGTCTTTAACGGCTACACCTTC. The whole variable domain, filled in from reference TRBV7-2 and TRBJ1-2, reads GAGVSQSPSNKVTEKGKDVELRCDPISGHTALYWYRQSLGQGLEFLIYFQGNSAPDKSGLPSDRFSAERTGGSVSTLTIQRTQQEDSAVYLCASSTRTVFNGYTFGSGTRLTVV.